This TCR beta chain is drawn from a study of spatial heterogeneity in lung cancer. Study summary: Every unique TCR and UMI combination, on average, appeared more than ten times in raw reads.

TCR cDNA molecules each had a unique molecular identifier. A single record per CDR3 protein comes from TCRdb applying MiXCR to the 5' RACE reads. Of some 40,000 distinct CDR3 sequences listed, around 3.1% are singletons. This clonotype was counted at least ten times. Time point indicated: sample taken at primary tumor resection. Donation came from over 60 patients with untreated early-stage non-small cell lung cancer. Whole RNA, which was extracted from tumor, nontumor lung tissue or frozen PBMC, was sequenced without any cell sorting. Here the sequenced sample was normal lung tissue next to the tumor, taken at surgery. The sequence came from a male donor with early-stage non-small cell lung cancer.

CDR3 nucleotides: TGTGCCAGTACAGGGACTACTAATGAAAAACTGTTTTTT. Amino acids: CASTGTTNEKLFF. The chain links TRBV6-1 to TRBJ1-4; D possibly corresponds to TRBD1 (6 bases). The germline V gene has CDR1 MNHNS and CDR2 SASEGT. This CDR3 spans 13 amino acids. Trimming shortened V by 9 bases and J by 2 bases, and 10 bases separated the two germline ends.